The 5 T cell receptor beta chains in this list originate from one sample, sequenced in a study of cytomegalovirus exposure and HLA in healthy donors. 60 Vbeta and 13 Jbeta primers were used in PCR. The protocol was immunoSEQ multiplex PCR, while the TCRdb copy is restricted to in-frame clones and leaves out a portion. The sample contains 90,000 or so clones, roughly 78% of which appear only once. The specimen sequenced was PBMCs. The receptors stem from a male donor in good health and CMV-seropositive.

The chain has TRBV11-2 and TRBJ2-1; 7 bases match TRBD1. The germline CDR1 and CDR2 sequences are SGHAT and FQNNGV. The junction had 10 bases not matched to a gene; V was cut back by 9 bases and J by 5 bases. The CDR3 covers 14 residues. DNA for the CDR3: TGTGCCAGTACAGGGGCAGGGGGTGACAATGAGCAGTTCTTC. This translates into CASTGAGGDNEQFF.

This chain connects TRBV4-2 to TRBJ2-7, with 7 bases identical to TRBD2. Germline V CDR1 and CDR2: LGHNA, YNFKEQ. The CDR3 spans 17 residues. J gave up 2 bases and V 0 bases, and 10 bases lay outside the gene matches. The CDR3 bases are TGTGCCAGCAGCCAAGAGGGGAGGGGACTACCCACCTACGAGCAGTACTTC. This sequence encodes CASSQEGRGLPTYEQYF.

CDR3 loop: CASKSSGELFF. The CDR3 coding sequence is TGTGCCAGCAAATCTTCCGGGGAGCTGTTTTTT. V usage is TRBV6-1 and J usage is TRBJ2-2; D remains ambiguous. The CDR3 runs to 11 residues. Per the germline V gene, CDR1 is MNHNS and CDR2 is SASEGT. The V end was cut by 7 bases, the J end by 6 bases, with 6 bases between.

The chain employs TRBV19 and TRBJ1-4; D is unresolved. The CDR3 loop spans 14 amino acids. Looked up from germline, CDR1 is LNHDA and CDR2 is SQIVND (reference sequence). Trimming stripped 2 bases from V and 6 bases from J, with 10 bases between. The CDR3 DNA follows: TGTGCCAGTAGTATACCGGGGTTCGATGAAAAACTGTTTTTT. Translated: CASSIPGFDEKLFF.

The chain combines TRBV2 with TRBJ1-5, with D perhaps TRBD1 (6 bases). V was trimmed by 7 bases and J by 3 bases, leaving 10 bases between them. This CDR3 is 13 amino acids long. CDR1 is SNHLY, CDR2 FYNNEI, per germline. Here the CDR3 reads CASTGQSNQPQHF. The CDR3 nucleotides are TGTGCCAGCACCGGACAGTCCAATCAGCCCCAGCATTTT.